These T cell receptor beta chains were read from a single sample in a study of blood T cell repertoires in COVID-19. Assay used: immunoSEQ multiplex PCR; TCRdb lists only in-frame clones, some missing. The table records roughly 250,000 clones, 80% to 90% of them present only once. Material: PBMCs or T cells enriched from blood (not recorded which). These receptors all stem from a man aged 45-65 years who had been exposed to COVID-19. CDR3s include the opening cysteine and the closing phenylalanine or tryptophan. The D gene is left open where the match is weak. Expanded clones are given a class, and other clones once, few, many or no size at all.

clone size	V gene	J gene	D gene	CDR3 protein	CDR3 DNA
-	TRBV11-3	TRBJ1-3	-	CASSLGTVYGNTIYF	TGTGCCAGCAGCTTAGGTACAGTATATGGAAACACCATATATTTT
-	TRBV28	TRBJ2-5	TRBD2	CASSPRTSGAETQYF	TGTGCCAGCAGTCCGAGGACTAGCGGGGCCGAGACCCAGTACTTC
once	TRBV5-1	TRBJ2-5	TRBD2	CASSFYERERQETQYF	TGCGCCAGCAGTTTTTATGAGCGGGAGAGACAAGAGACCCAGTACTTC
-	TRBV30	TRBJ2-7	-	CAWNGQDYVGQYF	TGTGCCTGGAATGGACAGGACTACGTGGGGCAGTACTTC
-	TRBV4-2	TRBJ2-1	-	CASSPSPGGASRNEQFF	TGTGCCAGCAGCCCCTCTCCTGGGGGGGCCTCCCGCAATGAGCAGTTCTTC
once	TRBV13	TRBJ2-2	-	CASSRQAAGELFF	TGTGCCAGCAGCCGACAGGCTGCCGGGGAGCTGTTTTTT
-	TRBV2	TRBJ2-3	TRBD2	CASIISGHTDTQYF	TGTGCCAGCATTATTAGCGGGCACACAGATACGCAGTATTTT
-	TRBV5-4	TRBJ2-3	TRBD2	CASSFREGGADTQYF	TGTGCCAGCAGCTTCCGGGAGGGCGGAGCAGATACGCAGTATTTT
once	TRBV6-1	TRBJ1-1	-	CASSEGRNTEAFF	TGTGCCAGCAGTGAAGGCAGGAACACTGAAGCTTTCTTT
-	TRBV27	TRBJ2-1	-	CASSPALNEQFF	TGTGCCAGCAGTCCCGCTCTAAATGAGCAGTTCTTC
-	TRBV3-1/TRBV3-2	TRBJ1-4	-	CASSQNLGGQGEKLFF	TGTGCCAGCAGCCAAAATCTGGGAGGGCAGGGGGAAAAACTGTTTTTT
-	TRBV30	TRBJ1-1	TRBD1	CAWRNWDRVRTEAFF	TGTGCCTGGAGGAATTGGGACAGGGTTCGCACTGAAGCTTTCTTT
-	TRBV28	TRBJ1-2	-	CASSFGGTGYTF	TGTGCCAGCAGTTTTGGCGGGACCGGCTACACCTTC
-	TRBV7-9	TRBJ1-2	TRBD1	CASSLQGGHYGYTF	TGTGCCAGCAGCTTACAGGGGGGCCACTATGGCTACACCTTC
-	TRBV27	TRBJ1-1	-	CASSDRSGMGAFF	TGTGCCAGCAGTGATCGATCGGGGATGGGAGCTTTCTTT
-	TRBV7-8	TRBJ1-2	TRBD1	CASSSIVGDRVLYGYTF	TGTGCCAGCAGCTCGATTGTGGGGGACAGGGTCCTCTATGGCTACACCTTC
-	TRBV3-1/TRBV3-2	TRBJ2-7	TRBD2	CASSSPSGSGGFSYEQYF	TGTGCCAGCAGCTCGCCTAGTGGTAGCGGGGGTTTCTCCTACGAGCAGTACTTC
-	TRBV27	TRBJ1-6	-	CASSLSGTLNSPLHF	TGTGCCAGCAGTTTATCCGGGACTCTTAATTCACCCCTCCACTTT
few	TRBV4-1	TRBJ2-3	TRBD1	CASSHRQGARTDTQYF	TGCGCCAGCAGCCACCGACAGGGGGCGCGGACAGATACGCAGTATTTT
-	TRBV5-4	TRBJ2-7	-	CASSLAGTSTYEQYF	TGTGCCAGCAGCTTGGCCGGGACAAGTACCTACGAGCAGTACTTC
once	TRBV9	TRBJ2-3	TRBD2	CASSVEGSGSLLETDTQYF	TGTGCCAGCAGCGTAGAGGGTAGCGGGAGCCTATTGGAGACAGATACGCAGTATTTT
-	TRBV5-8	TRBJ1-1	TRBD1	CASSLTGGAPVAFF	TGTGCCAGCAGCCTAACAGGGGGCGCCCCTGTTGCTTTCTTT
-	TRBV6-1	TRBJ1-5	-	CASSEADIRNQPQHF	TGTGCCAGCAGTGAAGCCGACATACGCAATCAGCCCCAGCATTTT
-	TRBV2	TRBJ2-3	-	CASIDTGMIDTQYF	TGTGCCAGCATCGATACAGGGATGATAGATACGCAGTATTTT
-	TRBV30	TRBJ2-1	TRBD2	CAWSGPGGTSGRTLFF	TGTGCCTGGAGTGGTCCGGGGGGTACTAGCGGGAGAACCCTATTCTTC
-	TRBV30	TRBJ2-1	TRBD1	CAWAQGALGSYEQFF	TGTGCCTGGGCACAGGGGGCGCTCGGTTCCTATGAGCAGTTCTTC
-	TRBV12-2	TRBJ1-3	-	CASRLGWGDRVRSGNTIYF	TGTGCAAGTCGCTTAGGATGGGGGGACAGGGTAAGGTCTGGAAACACCATATATTTT
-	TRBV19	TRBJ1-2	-	CASSTTFDKNYGYTF	TGTGCCAGTAGTACAACTTTCGACAAGAACTATGGCTACACCTTC
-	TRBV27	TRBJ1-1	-	CASSSRLSADTEAFF	TGTGCCAGCAGCTCCCGACTTTCCGCGGACACTGAAGCTTTCTTT
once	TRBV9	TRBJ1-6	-	CASSAVTDNSPLHF	TGTGCCAGCAGCGCCGTCACTGATAATTCACCCCTCCACTTT
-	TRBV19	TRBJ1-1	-	CASSPPLGMTGGMGAFF	TGTGCCAGTAGTCCTCCCTTGGGGATGACGGGGGGAATGGGAGCTTTCTTT
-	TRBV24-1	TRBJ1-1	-	CAPEGRTTEAFF	TGTGCCCCCGAGGGCAGGACCACTGAAGCTTTCTTT
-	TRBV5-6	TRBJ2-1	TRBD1	CASSSGDSFYNEQFF	TGTGCCAGCAGCTCCGGGGACAGTTTCTACAATGAGCAGTTCTTC
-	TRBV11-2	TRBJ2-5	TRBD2	CASSPGGLAFEETQYF	TGTGCCAGCAGCCCGGGGGGACTAGCGTTTGAGGAGACCCAGTACTTC
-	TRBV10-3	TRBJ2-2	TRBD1	CAISEGQANTGELFF	TGTGCCATCAGTGAGGGACAGGCAAACACCGGGGAGCTGTTTTTT
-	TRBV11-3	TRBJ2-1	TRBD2	CASSFMTSGRPSQFF	TGTGCCAGCAGCTTTATGACTAGCGGGAGACCTAGCCAGTTCTTC
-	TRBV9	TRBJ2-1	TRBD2	CASSPLAGATYNEQFF	TGTGCCAGCAGCCCACTAGCGGGGGCTACCTACAATGAGCAGTTCTTC
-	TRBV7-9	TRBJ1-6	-	CASSSHVGQLYNSPLHF	TGTGCCAGCAGCTCCCACGTCGGACAGCTCTATAATTCACCCCTCCACTTT
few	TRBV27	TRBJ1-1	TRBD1	CASNADRENTEAFF	TGTGCCAGCAACGCGGACAGGGAGAACACTGAAGCTTTCTTT
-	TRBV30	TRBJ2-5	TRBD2	CAWSVGLAGQETQYF	TGTGCCTGGAGTGTAGGACTAGCGGGGCAAGAGACCCAGTACTTC
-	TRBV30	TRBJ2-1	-	CAWISLGGYNEQFF	TGTGCCTGGATTTCACTAGGAGGTTACAATGAGCAGTTCTTC
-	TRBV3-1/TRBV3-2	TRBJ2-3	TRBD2	CASSQLAGGTDTQYF	TGTGCCAGCAGCCAACTAGCGGGAGGGACAGATACGCAGTATTTT
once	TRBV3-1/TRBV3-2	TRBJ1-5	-	CASSQVPQAGEPQHF	TGTGCCAGCAGCCAAGTACCACAGGCCGGAGAGCCCCAGCATTTT